This paragraph reports one T cell receptor beta chain. No antigen is known for it. Primers: 60 Vbeta forward and 13 Jbeta reverse. The protocol was immunoSEQ multiplex PCR, while the TCRdb copy is restricted to in-frame clones and leaves out a portion. The data contain around 130,000 clones, 82% of them singletons. This entry comes from a study of cytomegalovirus exposure and HLA in healthy donors. Whole-study context: Early released data comprised about 85 million unique TCRs from HLA-typed donors. Findings of the study overall: In a later analysis, HLA-C alleles had the fewest associated TCRs, DRB1 alleles the most. Earlier findings revealed that most TCR beta V segments proved productive either about 87% or about 30% of the time.

Trimming at V came to 4 bases and at J to 2 bases, leaving 9 bases not matched to a gene. This CDR3 region has 16 residues. CDR1 and CDR2 from the germline V gene are SGHTS and YDEGEE. The sample was PBMCs. The chain employs TRBV5-8 and TRBJ1-2; 9 nucleotides match TRBD1. The TCR comes from a boy between 2 and 10 years old in good health and CMV-seronegative. The CDR3 protein is CASSPKLGTGNYGYTF. CDR3 nucleotides: TGTGCCAGCAGCCCGAAACTCGGGACAGGGAACTATGGCTACACCTTC. The entire variable domain, with the rest obtained from reference TRBV5-8 and TRBJ1-2, is as follows: EAGVTQSPTHLIKTRGQQATLRCSPISGHTSVYWYQQALGLGLQFLLWYDEGEERNRGNFPPRFSGRQFPNYSSELNVNALELEDSALYLCASSPKLGTGNYGYTFGSGTRLTVV.